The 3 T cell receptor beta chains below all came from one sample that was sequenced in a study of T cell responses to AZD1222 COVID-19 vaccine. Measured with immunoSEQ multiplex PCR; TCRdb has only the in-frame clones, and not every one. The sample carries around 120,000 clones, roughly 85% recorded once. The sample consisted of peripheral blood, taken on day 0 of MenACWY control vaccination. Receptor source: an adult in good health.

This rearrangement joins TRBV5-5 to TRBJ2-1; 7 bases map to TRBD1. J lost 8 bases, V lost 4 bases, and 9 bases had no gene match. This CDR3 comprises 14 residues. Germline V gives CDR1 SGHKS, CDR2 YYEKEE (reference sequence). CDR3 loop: CASSLMTGTDEQFF. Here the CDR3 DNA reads TGTGCCAGCAGCCTAATGACAGGGACGGATGAGCAGTTCTTC.

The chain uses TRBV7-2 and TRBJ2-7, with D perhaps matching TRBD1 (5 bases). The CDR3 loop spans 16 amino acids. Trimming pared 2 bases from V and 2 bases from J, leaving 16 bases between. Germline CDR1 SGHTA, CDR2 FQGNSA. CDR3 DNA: TGTGCCAGCAGCTTACAAGTTGGCAGGGTGGCCTACGAGCAGTACTTC. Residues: CASSLQVGRVAYEQYF.

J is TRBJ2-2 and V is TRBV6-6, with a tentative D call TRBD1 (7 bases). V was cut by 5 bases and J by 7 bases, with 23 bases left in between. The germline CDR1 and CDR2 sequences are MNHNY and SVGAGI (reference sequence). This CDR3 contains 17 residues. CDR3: CASSPEGPGGPGGELFF. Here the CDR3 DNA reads TGTGCCAGCAGTCCGGAGGGCCCAGGGGGGCCGGGCGGGGAGCTGTTTTTT.